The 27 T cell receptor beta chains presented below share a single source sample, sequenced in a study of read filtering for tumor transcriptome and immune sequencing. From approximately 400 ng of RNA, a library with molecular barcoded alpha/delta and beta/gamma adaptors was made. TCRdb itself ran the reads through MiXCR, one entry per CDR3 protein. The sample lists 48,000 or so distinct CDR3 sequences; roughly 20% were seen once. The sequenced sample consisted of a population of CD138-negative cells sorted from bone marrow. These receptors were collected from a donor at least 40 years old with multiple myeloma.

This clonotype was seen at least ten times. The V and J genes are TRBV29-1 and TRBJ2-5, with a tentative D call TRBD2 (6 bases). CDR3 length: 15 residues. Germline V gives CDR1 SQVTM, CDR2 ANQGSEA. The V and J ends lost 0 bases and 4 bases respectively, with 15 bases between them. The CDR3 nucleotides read TGCAGCGTTGAAGATCGACGGGGGAGGCGAGAGACCCAGTACTTC. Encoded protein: CSVEDRRGRRETQYF.

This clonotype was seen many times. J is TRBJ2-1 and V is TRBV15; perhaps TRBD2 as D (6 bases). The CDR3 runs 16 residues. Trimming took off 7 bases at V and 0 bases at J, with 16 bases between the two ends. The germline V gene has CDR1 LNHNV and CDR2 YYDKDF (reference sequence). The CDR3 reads CATTPWSGSSYNEQFF. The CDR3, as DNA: TGTGCCACCACCCCATGGTCCGGGAGCTCCTACAATGAGCAGTTCTTC.

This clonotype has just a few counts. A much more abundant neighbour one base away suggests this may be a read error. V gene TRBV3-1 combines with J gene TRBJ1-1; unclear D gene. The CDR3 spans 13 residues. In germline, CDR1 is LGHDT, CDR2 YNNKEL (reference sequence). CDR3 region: CASSQVENTEVFF. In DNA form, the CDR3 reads TGTGCCAGCAGCCAAGTAGAGAACACTGAAGTTTTCTTT.

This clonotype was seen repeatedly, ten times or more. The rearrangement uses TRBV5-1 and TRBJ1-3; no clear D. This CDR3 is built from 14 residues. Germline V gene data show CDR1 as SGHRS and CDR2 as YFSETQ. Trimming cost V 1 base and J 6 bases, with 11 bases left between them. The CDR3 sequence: CASSLNAAVNTIYF. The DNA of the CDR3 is TGCGCCAGCAGCTTGAACGCCGCCGTAAACACCATATATTTT.

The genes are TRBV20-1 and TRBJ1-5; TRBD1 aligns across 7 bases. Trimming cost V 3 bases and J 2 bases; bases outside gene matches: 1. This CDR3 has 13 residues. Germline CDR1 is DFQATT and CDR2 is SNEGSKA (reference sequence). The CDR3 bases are TGCAGTGCTAGTGGACAGGGCAATCAGCCCCAGCATTTT. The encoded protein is CSASGQGNQPQHF.

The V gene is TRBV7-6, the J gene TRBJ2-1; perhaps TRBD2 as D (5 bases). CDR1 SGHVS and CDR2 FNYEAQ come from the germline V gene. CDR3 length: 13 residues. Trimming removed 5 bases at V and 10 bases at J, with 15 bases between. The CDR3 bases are TGTGCCAGCAGCACGGACTTTAACGAGGAGCAGTTCTTC. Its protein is CASSTDFNEEQFF.

CDR3 region: CASIVGVTDTQYF. For the CDR3, the DNA is TGTGCCAGTATTGTGGGCGTGACAGATACGCAGTATTTT. V gene TRBV19 combines with J gene TRBJ2-3; D is unresolved. This CDR3 has 13 amino acids. V was cut by 7 bases and J by 3 bases, with 11 bases left in between. The germline CDR1 and CDR2 sequences are LNHDA and SQIVND (reference sequence).

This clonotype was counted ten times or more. CDR3 residues: CSARGGGGYTQYF. The CDR3 coding sequence is TGCAGTGCTAGAGGGGGAGGGGGATATACGCAGTATTTT. The rearrangement joins TRBV20-1 to TRBJ2-3, with D possibly TRBD2 on 7 matching bases. This CDR3 comprises 13 residues. The ends were cut back, 1 base at V and 7 bases at J, with 12 bases in the middle. Germline CDR1 is DFQATT and CDR2 is SNEGSKA (reference sequence).

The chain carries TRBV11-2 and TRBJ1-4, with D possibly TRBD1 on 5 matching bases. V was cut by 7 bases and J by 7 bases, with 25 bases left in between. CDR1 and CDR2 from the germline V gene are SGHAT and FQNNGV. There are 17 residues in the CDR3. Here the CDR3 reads CASNADIRQGSREKLFF. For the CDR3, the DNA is TGTGCCAGCAACGCGGATATAAGGCAGGGTTCACGTGAAAAACTGTTTTTT.

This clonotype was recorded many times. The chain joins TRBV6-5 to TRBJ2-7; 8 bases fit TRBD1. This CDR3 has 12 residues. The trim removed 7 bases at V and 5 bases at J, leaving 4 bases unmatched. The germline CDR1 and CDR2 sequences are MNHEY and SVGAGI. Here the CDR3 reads CASKDRAHEQYF. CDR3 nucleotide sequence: TGTGCCAGCAAGGACAGGGCCCACGAGCAGTACTTC.

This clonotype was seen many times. CDR3 coding DNA: TGTGCCAGCAGCTCTGGGCTACTTAACACCGGGGAGCTGTTTTTT. Residues: CASSSGLLNTGELFF. This chain joins TRBV13 and TRBJ2-2; D is ambiguous. The CDR3 is 15 residues long. Germline CDR1 reads PRHDT; CDR2 reads FYEKMQ (reference sequence). With 4 bases removed from V and 2 bases from J, the gap between germline ends came to 11 bases. The variable domain in full, completed from reference TRBV13 and TRBJ2-2, reads AAGVIQSPRHLIKEKRETATLKCYPIPRHDTVYWYQQGPGQDPQFLISFYEKMQSDKGSIPDRFSAQQFSDYHSELNMSSLELGDSALYFCASSSGLLNTGELFFGEGSRLTVL.

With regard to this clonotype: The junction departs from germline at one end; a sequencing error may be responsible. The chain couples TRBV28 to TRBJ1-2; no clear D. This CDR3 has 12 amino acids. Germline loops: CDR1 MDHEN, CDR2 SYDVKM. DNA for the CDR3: TGTGCCGGCAGTTTTGAGGGCATGGGCTACACCTTC. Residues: CAGSFEGMGYTF.

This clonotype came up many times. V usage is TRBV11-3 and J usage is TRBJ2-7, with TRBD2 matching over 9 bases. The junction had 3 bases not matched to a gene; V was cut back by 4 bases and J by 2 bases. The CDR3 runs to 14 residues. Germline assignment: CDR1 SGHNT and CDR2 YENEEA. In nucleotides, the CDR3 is TGTGCCAGCAGCTCGCTAGCGGGGCCCTACGAGCAGTACTTC. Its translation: CASSSLAGPYEQYF.

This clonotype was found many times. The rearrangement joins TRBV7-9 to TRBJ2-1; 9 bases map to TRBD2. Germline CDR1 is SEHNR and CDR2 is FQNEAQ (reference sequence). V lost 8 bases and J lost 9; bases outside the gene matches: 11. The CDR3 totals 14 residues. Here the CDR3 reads CASGGAGGPSEQFF. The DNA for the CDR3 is TGTGCCAGCGGGGGTGCGGGAGGGCCCAGTGAGCAGTTCTTC.

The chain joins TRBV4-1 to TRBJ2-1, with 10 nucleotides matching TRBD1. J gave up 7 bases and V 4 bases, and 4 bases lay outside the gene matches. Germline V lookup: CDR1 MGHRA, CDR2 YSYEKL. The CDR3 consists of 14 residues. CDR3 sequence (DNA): TGCGCCAGCAGCCTATGGGACAGGGGAAATGAGCAGTTCTTC. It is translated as CASSLWDRGNEQFF.

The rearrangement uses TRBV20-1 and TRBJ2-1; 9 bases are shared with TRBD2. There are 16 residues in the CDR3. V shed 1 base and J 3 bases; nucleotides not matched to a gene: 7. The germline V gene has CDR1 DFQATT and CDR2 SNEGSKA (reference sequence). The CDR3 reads CSARVVAGENYNEQFF. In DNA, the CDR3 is TGCAGTGCTAGAGTGGTAGCGGGAGAGAACTACAATGAGCAGTTCTTC.

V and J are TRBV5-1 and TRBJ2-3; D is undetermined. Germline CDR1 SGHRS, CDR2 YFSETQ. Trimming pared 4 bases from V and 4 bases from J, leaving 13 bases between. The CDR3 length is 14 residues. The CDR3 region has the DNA TGCGCCAGCAGCCTTCTTCGGACCCCAGATACGCAGTATTTT. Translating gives CASSLLRTPDTQYF.

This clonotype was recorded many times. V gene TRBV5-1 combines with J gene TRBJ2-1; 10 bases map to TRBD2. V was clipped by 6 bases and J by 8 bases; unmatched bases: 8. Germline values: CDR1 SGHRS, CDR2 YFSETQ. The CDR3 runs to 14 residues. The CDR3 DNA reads TGCGCCAGCACCGAGCGGGAGGGCATCGATGAGCAGTTCTTC. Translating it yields CASTEREGIDEQFF.

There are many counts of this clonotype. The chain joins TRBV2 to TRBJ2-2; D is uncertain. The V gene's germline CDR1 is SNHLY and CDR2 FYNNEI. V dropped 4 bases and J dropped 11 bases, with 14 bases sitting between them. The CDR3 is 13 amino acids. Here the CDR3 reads CASSGSRIGELFF. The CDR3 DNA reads TGTGCCAGCAGTGGGTCGAGGATTGGTGAGCTGTTTTTT.

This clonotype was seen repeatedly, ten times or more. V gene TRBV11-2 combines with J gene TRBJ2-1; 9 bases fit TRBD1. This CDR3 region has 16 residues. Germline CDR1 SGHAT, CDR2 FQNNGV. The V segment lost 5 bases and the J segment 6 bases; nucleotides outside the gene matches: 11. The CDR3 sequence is CASSPLRTGEVNEQFF. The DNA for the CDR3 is TGTGCCAGCAGCCCGCTCCGGACAGGGGAGGTCAATGAGCAGTTCTTC.

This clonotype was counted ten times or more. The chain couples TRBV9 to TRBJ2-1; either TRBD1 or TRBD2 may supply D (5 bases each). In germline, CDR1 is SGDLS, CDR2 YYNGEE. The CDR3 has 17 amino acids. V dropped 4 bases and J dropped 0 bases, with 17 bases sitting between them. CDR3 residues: CASSLGTSTGSYNEQFF. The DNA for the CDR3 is TGTGCCAGCAGCCTTGGGACCTCGACCGGCTCCTACAATGAGCAGTTCTTC. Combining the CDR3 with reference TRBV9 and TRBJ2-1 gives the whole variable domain DSGVTQTPKHLITATGQRVTLRCSPRSGDLSVYWYQQSLDQGLQFLIQYYNGEERAKGNILERFSAQQFPDLHSELNLSSLELGDSALYFCASSLGTSTGSYNEQFFGPGTRLTVL.

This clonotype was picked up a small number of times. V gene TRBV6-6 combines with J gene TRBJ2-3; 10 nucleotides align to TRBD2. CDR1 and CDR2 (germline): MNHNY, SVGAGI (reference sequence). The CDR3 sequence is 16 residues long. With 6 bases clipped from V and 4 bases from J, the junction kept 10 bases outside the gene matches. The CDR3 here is CASSRHLAGVADTQYF. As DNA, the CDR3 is TGTGCCAGCAGCCGACACCTAGCGGGAGTTGCAGATACGCAGTATTTT.

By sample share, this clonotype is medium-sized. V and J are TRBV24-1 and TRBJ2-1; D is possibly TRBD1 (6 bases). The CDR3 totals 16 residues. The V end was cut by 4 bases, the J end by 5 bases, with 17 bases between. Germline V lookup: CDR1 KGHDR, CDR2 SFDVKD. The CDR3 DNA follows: TGTGCCACCAGTGACCCCGGACAGACCCGCAACAATGAGCAGTTCTTC. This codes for CATSDPGQTRNNEQFF.

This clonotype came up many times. CDR3 bases: TGTGCCAGCAGCCAAGAGGAGACCCAGTACTTC. This translates into CASSQEETQYF. The chain links TRBV14 to TRBJ2-5; D is ambiguous. In germline, CDR1 is SGHDN, CDR2 FVKESK. V lost 0 bases, J lost 5 bases, and 1 base lay in between. The CDR3 is 11 residues long.

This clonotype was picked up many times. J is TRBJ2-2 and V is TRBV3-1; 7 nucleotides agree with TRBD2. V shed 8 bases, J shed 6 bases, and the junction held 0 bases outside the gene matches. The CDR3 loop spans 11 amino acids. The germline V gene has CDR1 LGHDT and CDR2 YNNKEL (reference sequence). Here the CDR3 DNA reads TGTGCCAGCGGGAGGGCCGGGGAGCTGTTTTTT. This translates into CASGRAGELFF.

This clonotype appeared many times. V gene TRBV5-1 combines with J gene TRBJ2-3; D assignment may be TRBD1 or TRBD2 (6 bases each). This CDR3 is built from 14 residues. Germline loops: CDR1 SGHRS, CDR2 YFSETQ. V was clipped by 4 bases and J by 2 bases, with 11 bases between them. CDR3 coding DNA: TGCGCCAGCAGCAGGGGGGACCCCACAGATACGCAGTATTTT. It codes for CASSRGDPTDTQYF.

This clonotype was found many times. CDR3 amino acids: CASSLVTGGGETQYF. In DNA, the CDR3 is TGTGCCAGCAGTTTGGTTACAGGGGGCGGGGAGACCCAGTACTTC. The chain links TRBV12-3 or TRBV12-4 to TRBJ2-5; the match to TRBD1 covers 9 bases. V gave up 3 bases and J gave up 5 bases; unmatched junction bases: 7. The CDR3 covers 15 residues.